This T cell receptor (beta chain) is drawn from a study of radiotherapy plus CTLA-4 blockade in lung cancer. The assay was immunoSEQ multiplex PCR, and TCRdb's table has in-frame clones only and misses some. The sample shows roughly 90,000 clones, approximately 82% of them seen only once. V lost 2 bases to trimming and J lost 2 bases, with 13 bases between them. Germline values: CDR1 SGHTA, CDR2 FQGNSA. The CDR3 is made up of 16 amino acids. This chain links TRBV7-2 with TRBJ2-1, with D possibly called TRBD1 or TRBD2 (6 bases each). This receptor was taken from a human donor with non-small cell lung cancer that progressed on radiotherapy plus ipilimumab. Here the sequenced sample was peripheral blood, taken from a patient treated with radiotherapy plus ipilimumab. The chain's CDR3 is CASSLLGGGPYNEQFF. Here the CDR3 DNA reads TGTGCCAGCAGCTTATTAGGGGGAGGACCCTACAATGAGCAGTTCTTC.